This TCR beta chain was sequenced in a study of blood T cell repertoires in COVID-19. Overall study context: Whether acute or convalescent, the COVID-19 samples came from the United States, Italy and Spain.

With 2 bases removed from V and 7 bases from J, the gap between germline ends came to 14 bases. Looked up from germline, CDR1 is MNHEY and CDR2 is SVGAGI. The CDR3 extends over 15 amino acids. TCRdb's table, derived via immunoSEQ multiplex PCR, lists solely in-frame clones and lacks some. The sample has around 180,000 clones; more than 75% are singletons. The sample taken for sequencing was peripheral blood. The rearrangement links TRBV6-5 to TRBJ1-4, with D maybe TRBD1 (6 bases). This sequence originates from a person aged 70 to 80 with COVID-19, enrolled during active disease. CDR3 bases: TGTGCCAGCAGTTACGATGGGGGCGGGGGTGAAAAACTGTTTTTT. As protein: CASSYDGGGGEKLFF.